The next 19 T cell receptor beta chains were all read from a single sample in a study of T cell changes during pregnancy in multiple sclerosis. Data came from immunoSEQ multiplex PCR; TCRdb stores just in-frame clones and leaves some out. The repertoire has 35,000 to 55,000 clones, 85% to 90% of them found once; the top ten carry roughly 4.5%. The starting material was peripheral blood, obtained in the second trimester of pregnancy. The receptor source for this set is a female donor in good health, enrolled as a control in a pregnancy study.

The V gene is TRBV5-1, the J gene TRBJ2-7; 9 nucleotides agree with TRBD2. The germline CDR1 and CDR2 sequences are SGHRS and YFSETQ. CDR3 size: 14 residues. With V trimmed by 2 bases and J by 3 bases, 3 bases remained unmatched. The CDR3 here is CASSFDSGGYEQYF. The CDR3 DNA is TGCGCCAGCAGCTTCGATAGCGGGGGCTACGAGCAGTACTTC.

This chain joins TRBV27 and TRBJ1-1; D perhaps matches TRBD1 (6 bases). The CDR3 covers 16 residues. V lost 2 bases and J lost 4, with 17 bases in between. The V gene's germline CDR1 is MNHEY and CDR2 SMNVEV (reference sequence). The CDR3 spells CASSLGAGELGTEAFF. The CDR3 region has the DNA TGTGCCAGCAGTTTAGGGGCAGGGGAGTTGGGCACTGAAGCTTTCTTT.

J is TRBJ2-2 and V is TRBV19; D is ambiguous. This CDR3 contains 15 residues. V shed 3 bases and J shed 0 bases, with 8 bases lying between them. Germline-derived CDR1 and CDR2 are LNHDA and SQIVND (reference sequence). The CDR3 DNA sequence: TGTGCCAGTAGTATCGTCGGTACGAACACCGGGGAGCTGTTTTTT. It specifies CASSIVGTNTGELFF.

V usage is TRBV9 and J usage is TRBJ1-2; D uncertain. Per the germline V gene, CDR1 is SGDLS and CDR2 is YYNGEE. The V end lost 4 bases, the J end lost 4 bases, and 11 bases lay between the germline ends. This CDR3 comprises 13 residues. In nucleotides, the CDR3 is TGTGCCAGCAGCCCACCGGCGGGCTATGGCTACACCTTC. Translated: CASSPPAGYGYTF.

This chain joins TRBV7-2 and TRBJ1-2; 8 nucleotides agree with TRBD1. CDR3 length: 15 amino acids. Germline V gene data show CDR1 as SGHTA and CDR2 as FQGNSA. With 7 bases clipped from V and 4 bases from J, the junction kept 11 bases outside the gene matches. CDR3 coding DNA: TGTGCCAGCATCACAGGGGGGGCCCTCGGCTATGGCTACACCTTC. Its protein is CASITGGALGYGYTF.

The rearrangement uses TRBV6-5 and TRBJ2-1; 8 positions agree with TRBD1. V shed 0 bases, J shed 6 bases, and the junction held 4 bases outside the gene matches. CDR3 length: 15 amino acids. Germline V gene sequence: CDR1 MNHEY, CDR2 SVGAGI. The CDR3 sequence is CASSYSGTGFNEQFF. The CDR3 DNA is TGTGCCAGCAGTTACTCCGGGACAGGTTTCAATGAGCAGTTCTTC.

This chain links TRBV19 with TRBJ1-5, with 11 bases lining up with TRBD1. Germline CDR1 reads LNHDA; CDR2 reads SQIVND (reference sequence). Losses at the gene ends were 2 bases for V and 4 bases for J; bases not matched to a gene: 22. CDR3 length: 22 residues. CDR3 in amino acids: CASSISPLWGTGGSLSNQPQHF. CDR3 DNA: TGTGCCAGTAGTATATCTCCCCTGTGGGGGACAGGGGGGAGTTTGTCGAATCAGCCCCAGCATTTT.

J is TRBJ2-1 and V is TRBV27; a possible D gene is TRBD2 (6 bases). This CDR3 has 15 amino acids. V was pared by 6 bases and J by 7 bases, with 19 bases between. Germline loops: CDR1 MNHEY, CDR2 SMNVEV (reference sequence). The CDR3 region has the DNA TGTGCCAGCAGATTTGGGCGGGGCTTTGCAAATGAGCAGTTCTTC. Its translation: CASRFGRGFANEQFF.

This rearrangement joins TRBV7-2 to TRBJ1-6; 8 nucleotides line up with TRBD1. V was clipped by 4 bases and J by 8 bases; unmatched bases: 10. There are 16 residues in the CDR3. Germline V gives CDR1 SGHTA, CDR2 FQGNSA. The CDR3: CASSSDRGRRDSPLHF. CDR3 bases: TGTGCCAGCAGCTCCGACAGGGGAAGGCGCGATTCACCCCTCCACTTT.

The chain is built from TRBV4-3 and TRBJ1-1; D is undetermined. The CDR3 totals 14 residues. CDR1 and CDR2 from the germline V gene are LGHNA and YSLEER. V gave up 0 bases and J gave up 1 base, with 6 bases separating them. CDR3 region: CASSQDRGNTEAFF. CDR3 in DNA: TGCGCCAGCAGCCAAGATCGAGGGAACACTGAAGCTTTCTTT.

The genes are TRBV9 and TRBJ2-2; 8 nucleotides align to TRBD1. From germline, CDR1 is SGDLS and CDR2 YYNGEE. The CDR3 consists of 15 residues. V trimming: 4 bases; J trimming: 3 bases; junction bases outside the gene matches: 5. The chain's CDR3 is CASSSRTGYTGELFF. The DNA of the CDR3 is TGTGCCAGCAGCAGCCGGACAGGGTACACCGGGGAGCTGTTTTTT.

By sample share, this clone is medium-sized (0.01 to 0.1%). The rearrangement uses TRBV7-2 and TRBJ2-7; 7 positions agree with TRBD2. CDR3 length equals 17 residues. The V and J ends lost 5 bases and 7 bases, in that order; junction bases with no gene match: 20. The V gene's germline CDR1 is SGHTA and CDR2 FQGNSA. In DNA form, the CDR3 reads TGTGCCAGCAGCCTCCTCACGCCTTCCTGGGAGGGGACGGAGCAGTACTTC. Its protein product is CASSLLTPSWEGTEQYF.

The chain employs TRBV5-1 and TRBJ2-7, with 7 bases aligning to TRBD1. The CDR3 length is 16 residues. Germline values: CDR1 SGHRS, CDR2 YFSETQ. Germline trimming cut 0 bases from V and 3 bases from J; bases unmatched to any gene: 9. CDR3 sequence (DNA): TGCGCCAGCAGCTTGGAAGGGGGCCTAGTGGTCTACGAGCAGTACTTC. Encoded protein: CASSLEGGLVVYEQYF.

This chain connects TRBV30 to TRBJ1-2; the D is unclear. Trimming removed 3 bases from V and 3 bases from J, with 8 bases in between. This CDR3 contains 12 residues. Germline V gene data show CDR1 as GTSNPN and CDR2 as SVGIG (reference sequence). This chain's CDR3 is CAWRNSYYGYTF. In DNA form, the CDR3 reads TGTGCCTGGAGGAACAGCTACTATGGCTACACCTTC.

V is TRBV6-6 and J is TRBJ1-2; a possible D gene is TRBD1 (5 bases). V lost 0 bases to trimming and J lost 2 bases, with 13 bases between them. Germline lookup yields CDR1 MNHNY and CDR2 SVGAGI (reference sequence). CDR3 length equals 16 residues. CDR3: CASSYSGGEGNYGYTF. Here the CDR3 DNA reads TGTGCCAGCAGTTACTCCGGGGGGGAGGGAAACTATGGCTACACCTTC.

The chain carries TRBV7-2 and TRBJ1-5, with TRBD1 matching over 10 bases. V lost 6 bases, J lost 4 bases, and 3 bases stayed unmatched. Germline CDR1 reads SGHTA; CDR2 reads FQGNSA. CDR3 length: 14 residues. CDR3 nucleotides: TGTGCCAGCAGACGGACAGGGGGAAATCAGCCCCAGCATTTT. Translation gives CASRRTGGNQPQHF.

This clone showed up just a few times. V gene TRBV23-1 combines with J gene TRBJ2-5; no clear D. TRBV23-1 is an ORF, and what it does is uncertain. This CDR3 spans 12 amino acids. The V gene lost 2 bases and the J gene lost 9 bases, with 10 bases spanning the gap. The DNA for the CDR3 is TGCGCCAGCAGTCAAGTCTGTGGAGCCCAGTACTTC. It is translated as CASSQVCGAQYF.

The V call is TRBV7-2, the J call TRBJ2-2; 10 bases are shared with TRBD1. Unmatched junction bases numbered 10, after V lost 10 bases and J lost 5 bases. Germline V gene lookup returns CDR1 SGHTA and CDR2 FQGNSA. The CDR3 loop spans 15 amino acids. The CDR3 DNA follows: TGTGCCACCCAAATTGGGACAGGGGTAACCGGGGAGCTGTTTTTT. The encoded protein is CATQIGTGVTGELFF.

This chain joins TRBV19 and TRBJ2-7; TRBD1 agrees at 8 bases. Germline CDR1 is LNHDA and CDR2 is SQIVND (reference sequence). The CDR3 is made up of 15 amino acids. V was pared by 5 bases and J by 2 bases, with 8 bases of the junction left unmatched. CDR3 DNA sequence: TGTGCCAGTAGTGCGGACAGGGACTCCACCTACGAGCAGTACTTC. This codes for CASSADRDSTYEQYF. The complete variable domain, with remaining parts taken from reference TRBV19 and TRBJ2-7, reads DGGITQSPKYLFRKEGQNVTLSCEQNLNHDAMYWYRQDPGQGLRLIYYSQIVNDFQKGDIAEGYSVSREKKESFPLTVTSAQKNPTAFYLCASSADRDSTYEQYFGPGTRLTVT.